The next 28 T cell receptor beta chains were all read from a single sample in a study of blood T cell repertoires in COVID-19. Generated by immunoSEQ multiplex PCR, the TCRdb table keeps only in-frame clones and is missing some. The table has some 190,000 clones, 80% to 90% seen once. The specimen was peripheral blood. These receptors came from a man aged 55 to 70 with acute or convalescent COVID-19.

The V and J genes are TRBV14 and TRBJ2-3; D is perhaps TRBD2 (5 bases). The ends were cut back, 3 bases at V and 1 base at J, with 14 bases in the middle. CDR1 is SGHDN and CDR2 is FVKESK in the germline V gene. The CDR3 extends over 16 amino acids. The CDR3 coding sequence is TGTGCCAGCAGCCATGCCCCCGGGGAACGCACAGATACGCAGTATTTT. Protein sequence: CASSHAPGERTDTQYF.

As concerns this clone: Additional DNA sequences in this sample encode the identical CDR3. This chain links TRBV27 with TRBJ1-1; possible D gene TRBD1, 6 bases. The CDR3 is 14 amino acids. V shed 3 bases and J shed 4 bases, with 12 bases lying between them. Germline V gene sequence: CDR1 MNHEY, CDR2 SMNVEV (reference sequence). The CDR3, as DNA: TGTGCCAGCAGTTTCAGGGGCGCAGGCACTGAAGCTTTCTTT. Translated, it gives CASSFRGAGTEAFF.

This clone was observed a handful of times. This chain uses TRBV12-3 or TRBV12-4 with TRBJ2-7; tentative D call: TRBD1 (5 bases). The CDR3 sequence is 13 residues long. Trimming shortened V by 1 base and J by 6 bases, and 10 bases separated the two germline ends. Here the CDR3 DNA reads TGTGCCAGCAGTTTAGAGGGGCTTAGCGAGCAGTACTTC. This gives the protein CASSLEGLSEQYF.

CDR3 loop: CASSLGDFSYEQYF. As DNA, the CDR3 is TGTGCCAGCAGCTTAGGGGACTTCTCCTACGAGCAGTACTTC. The chain uses TRBV7-2 and TRBJ2-7, with TRBD2 as a possible D gene (6 bases). Germline V CDR1 and CDR2: SGHTA, FQGNSA. The V end was cut by 1 base, the J end by 0 bases, with 7 bases between. This CDR3 region has 14 residues.

CDR3 sequence reads: CASSQDLGAGNTIYF. CDR3 nucleotides: TGCGCCAGCAGCCAAGATCTTGGAGCTGGAAACACCATATATTTT. This chain joins TRBV4-1 and TRBJ1-3, with no clear D. In germline, CDR1 is MGHRA, CDR2 YSYEKL. This CDR3 has 15 residues. The germline V and J ends were trimmed by 0 bases and 2 bases, with 8 bases remaining between them.

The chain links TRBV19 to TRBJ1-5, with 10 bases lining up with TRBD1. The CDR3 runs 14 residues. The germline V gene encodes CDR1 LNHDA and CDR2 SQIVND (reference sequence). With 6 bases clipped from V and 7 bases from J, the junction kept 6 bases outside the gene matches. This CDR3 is CASRQTGGGQPQHF. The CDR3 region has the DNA TGTGCCAGTAGACAGACAGGGGGCGGGCAGCCCCAGCATTTT.

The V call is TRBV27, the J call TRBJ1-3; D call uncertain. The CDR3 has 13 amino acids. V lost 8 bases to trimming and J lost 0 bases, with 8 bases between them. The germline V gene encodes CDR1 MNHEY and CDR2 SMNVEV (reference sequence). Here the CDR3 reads CASGHRSGNTIYF. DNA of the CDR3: TGTGCCAGCGGGCACCGCTCTGGAAACACCATATATTTT.

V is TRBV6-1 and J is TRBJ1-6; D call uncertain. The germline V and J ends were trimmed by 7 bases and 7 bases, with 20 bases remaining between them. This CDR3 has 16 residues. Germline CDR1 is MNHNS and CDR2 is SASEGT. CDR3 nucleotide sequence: TGTGCCAGCAATGACGCAGAGCGGATCCAAAATTCACCCCTCCACTTT. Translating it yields CASNDAERIQNSPLHF.

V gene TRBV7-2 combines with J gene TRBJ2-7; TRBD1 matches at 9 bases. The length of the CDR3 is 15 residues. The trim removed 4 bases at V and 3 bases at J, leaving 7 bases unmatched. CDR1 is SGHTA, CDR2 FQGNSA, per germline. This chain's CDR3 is CASSSLTGGGYEQYF. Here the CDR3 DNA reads TGTGCCAGCAGCTCCTTGACAGGGGGAGGCTACGAGCAGTACTTC. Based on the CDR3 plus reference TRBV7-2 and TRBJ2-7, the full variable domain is GAGVSQSPSNKVTEKGKDVELRCDPISGHTALYWYRQSLGQGLEFLIYFQGNSAPDKSGLPSDRFSAERTGGSVSTLTIQRTQQEDSAVYLCASSSLTGGGYEQYFGPGTRLTVT.

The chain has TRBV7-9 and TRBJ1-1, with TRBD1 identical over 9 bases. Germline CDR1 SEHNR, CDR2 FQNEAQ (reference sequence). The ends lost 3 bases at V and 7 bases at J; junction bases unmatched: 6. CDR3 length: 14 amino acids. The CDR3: CASSFPGQGGEAFF. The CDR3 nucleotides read TGTGCCAGCAGCTTCCCGGGACAGGGAGGTGAAGCTTTCTTT.

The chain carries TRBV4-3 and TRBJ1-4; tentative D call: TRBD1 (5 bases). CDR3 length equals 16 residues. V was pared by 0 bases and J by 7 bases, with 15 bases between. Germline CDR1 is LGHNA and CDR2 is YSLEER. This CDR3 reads CASSQDGRVVGEKLFF. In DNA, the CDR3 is TGCGCCAGCAGCCAAGATGGCAGGGTAGTTGGTGAAAAACTGTTTTTT.

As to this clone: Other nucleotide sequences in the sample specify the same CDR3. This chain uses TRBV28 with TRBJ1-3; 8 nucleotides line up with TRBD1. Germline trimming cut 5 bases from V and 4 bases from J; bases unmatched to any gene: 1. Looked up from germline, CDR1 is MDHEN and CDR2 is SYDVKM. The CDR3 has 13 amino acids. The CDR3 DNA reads TGTGCCAGCAGTGACAGGGGAGGAAACACCATATATTTT. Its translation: CASSDRGGNTIYF.

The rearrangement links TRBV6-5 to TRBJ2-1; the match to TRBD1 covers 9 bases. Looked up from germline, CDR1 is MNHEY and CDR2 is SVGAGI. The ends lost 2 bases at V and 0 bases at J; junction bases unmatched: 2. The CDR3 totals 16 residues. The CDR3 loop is CASSYGQGSSYNEQFF. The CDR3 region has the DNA TGTGCCAGCAGTTACGGACAGGGGAGCTCCTACAATGAGCAGTTCTTC.

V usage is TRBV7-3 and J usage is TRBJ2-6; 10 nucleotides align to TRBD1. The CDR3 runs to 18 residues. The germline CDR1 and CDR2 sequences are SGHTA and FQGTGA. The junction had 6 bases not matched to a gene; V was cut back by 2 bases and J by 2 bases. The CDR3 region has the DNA TGTGCCAGCAGCTTAGCGGGACAGGGGAGCACTGGGGCCAACGTCCTGACTTTC. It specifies CASSLAGQGSTGANVLTF.

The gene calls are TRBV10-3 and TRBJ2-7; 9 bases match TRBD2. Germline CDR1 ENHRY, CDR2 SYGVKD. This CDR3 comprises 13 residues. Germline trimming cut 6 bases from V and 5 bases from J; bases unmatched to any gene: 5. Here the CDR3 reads CAIRGTSLHEQYF. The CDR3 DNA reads TGTGCCATCAGGGGGACTAGCCTCCACGAGCAGTACTTC.

CDR3 residues: CASSPSTQGGSPLHF. The CDR3 bases are TGTGCCAGCTCACCAAGTACGCAGGGTGGGTCACCCCTCCACTTT. The V gene is TRBV18, the J gene TRBJ1-6; a possible D gene is TRBD1 (5 bases). Germline CDR1 reads KGHSH; CDR2 reads LQKENI. CDR3 length: 15 residues. The V end lost 2 bases, the J end lost 10 bases, and 15 bases lay between the germline ends.

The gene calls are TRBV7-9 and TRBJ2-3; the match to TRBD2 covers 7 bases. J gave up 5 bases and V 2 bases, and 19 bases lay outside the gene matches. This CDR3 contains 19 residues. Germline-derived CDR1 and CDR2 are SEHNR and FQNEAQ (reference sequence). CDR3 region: CASSLWGVSGEGPEDTQYF. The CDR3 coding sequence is TGTGCCAGCAGCTTATGGGGCGTGTCGGGGGAGGGCCCTGAAGATACGCAGTATTTT.

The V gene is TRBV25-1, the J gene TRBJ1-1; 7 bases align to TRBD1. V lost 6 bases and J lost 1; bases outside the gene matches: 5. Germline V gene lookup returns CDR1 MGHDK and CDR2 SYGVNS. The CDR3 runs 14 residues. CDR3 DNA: TGTGCCAGCAGGAGACAGGGCACGAACACTGAAGCTTTCTTT. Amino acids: CASRRQGTNTEAFF.

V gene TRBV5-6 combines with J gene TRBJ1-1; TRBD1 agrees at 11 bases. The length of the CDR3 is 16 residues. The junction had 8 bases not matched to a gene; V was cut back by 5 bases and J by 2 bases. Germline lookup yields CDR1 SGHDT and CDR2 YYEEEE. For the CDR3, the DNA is TGTGCCAGCAGTCTTGGACAGGGGGCATATAACACTGAAGCTTTCTTT. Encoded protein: CASSLGQGAYNTEAFF.

CDR3 region: CASSQESVANYGYTF. DNA of the CDR3: TGTGCCAGCAGCCAAGAATCGGTAGCTAACTATGGCTACACCTTC. The V call is TRBV3-1 (or the pseudogene TRBV3-2), the J call TRBJ1-2, with D hard to call. The V end was cut by 0 bases, the J end by 0 bases, with 8 bases between. CDR1 LGHDT and CDR2 YNNKEL come from the germline V gene (reference sequence). The CDR3 spans 15 residues.

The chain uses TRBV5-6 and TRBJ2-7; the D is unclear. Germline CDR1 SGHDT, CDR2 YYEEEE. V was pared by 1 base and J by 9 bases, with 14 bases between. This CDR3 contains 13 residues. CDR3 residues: CASSLPQVVGQYF. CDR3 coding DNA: TGTGCCAGCAGCTTGCCGCAGGTCGTTGGGCAGTACTTC. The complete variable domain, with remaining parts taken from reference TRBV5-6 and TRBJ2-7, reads DAGVTQSPTHLIKTRGQQVTLRCSPKSGHDTVSWYQQALGQGPQFIFQYYEEEERQRGNFPDRFSGHQFPNYSSELNVNALLLGDSALYLCASSLPQVVGQYFGPGTRLTVT.

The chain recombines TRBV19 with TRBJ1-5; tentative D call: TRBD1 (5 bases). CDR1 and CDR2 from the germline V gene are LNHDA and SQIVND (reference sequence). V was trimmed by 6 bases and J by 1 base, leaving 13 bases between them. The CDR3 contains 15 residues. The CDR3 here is CASSRGGKSNQPQHF. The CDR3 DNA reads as TGTGCCAGTAGCCGGGGGGGAAAAAGCAATCAGCCCCAGCATTTT.

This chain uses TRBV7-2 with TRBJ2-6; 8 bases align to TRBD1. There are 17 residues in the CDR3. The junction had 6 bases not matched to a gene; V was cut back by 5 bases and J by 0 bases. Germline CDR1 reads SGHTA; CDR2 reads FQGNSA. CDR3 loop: CASSLGQGLSGANVLTF. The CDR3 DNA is TGTGCCAGCAGCCTTGGACAGGGCCTCTCTGGGGCCAACGTCCTGACTTTC.

This CDR3 is CASSLTGGRPPQHF. CDR3 nucleotide sequence: TGTGCCAGCAGTTTAACAGGGGGGAGGCCGCCCCAGCATTTT. V and J are TRBV27 and TRBJ1-5, with 8 bases lining up with TRBD1. Germline-derived CDR1 and CDR2 are MNHEY and SMNVEV (reference sequence). Trimming at V came to 2 bases and at J to 9 bases, leaving 6 bases not matched to a gene. The CDR3 has 14 amino acids.

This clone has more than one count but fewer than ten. The CDR3 region is CASASRSNLGELFF. DNA of the CDR3: TGTGCCAGCGCCAGTCGGTCCAACTTGGGGGAGCTGTTTTTT. The gene calls are TRBV7-9 and TRBJ2-2; D gene uncertain. The CDR3 runs 14 residues. V dropped 8 bases and J dropped 8 bases, with 18 bases sitting between them. The germline V gene encodes CDR1 SEHNR and CDR2 FQNEAQ (reference sequence).

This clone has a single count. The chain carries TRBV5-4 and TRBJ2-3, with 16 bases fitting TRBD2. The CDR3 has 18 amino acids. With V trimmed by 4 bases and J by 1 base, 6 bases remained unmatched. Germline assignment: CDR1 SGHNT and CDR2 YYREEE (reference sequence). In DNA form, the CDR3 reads TGTGCCAGCAGCCTAGGGACTAGCGGGAGGGAAGGCACAGATACGCAGTATTTT. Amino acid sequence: CASSLGTSGREGTDTQYF.

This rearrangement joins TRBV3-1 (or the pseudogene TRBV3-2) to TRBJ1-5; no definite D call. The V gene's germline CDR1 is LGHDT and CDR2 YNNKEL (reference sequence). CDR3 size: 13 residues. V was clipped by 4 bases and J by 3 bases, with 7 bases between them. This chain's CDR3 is CASSPSPNQPQHF. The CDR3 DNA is TGTGCCAGCAGCCCAAGCCCCAATCAGCCCCAGCATTTT.

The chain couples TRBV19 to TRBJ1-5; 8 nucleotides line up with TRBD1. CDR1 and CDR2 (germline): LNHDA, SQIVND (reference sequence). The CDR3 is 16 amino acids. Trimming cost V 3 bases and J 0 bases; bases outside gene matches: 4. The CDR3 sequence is CASSIGDRISNQPQHF. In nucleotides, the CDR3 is TGTGCCAGTAGTATTGGGGACAGGATTAGCAATCAGCCCCAGCATTTT.